This TCR beta chain was identified in a study of blood T cell repertoires in COVID-19. Whole-study context: Acute and convalescent COVID-19 samples came from the United States, Italy and Spain.

Assay: immunoSEQ multiplex PCR; the TCRdb copy retains only in-frame clones and omits some. The profile shows roughly 190,000 clones, 70% to 90% of them singletons. This CDR3 has 13 amino acids. The germline CDR1 and CDR2 sequences are KGHSH and LQKENI. Trimming removed 2 bases at V and 4 bases at J, with 8 bases between. The rearrangement joins TRBV18 to TRBJ2-5, with D possibly TRBD2 on 5 matching bases. This receptor was identified in a man aged 55-75 years with active or convalescent COVID-19. Sequencing was performed on peripheral blood. The CDR3 spells CASSPSEGETQYF. CDR3 nucleotides: TGTGCCAGCTCACCATCAGAGGGAGAGACCCAGTACTTC.